A selection of T cell receptor beta chains follows, all from one sample in a study of shared clonotypes between healthy human individuals. The repertoire was sequenced with immunoSEQ multiplex PCR; TCRdb's copy has only in-frame clones and lacks some. The profile covers around 550,000 clones, with 85% to 95% appearing a single time and approximately 0.12% taken by the ten largest. Sequences were obtained from naive CD8+ T cells sorted from blood. These receptors originate from a woman aged 30 to 39 in good health. The CDR3 runs from the conserved cysteine through the conserved F or W. The D gene is left open where the match is weak. Only some rows state a clone size, as once, few, many or a class for expanded clones.

clone size,D gene,V gene,J gene,CDR3 DNA,CDR3 protein
NA,TRBD1,TRBV13,TRBJ1-2,TGTGCCAGCAGCCCGCGGGGCAGGGGGCAGTCTGGCTACACCTTC,CASSPRGRGQSGYTF
NA,TRBD2,TRBV27,TRBJ2-7,TGTGCCAGCAGTTCGACGGGACTAGCGGGAGGTTCCTACGAGCAGTACTTC,CASSSTGLAGGSYEQYF
NA,TRBD2,TRBV27,TRBJ2-7,TGTGCCAGCAGTTCCAGCGGGACCTACTACGAGCAGTACTTC,CASSSSGTYYEQYF
NA,NA,TRBV6-6,TRBJ2-7,TGTGCCAGCAGTTACTTTGTAGGGGACGAGCAGTACTTC,CASSYFVGDEQYF
NA,NA,TRBV18,TRBJ1-2,TGTGCCAGCTCACCAGCCGGGGTAGAGGGCTACACCTTC,CASSPAGVEGYTF
NA,NA,TRBV28,TRBJ1-2,TGTGCCAGCAGTTTTAATCTAAACTATGGCTACACCTTC,CASSFNLNYGYTF
once,TRBD2,TRBV19,TRBJ2-3,TGTGCCAGTAGTTTCCGACTAGCGGGAGTGGATACGCAGTATTTT,CASSFRLAGVDTQYF
NA,NA,TRBV27,TRBJ1-2,TGTGCCAGCAGACAAGGACAGATTTCCGTCTACACCTTC,CASRQGQISVYTF
NA,NA,TRBV7-9,TRBJ2-3,TGTGCCAGCAGCTTAGGGCCGGGGAGCACAGATACGCAGTATTTT,CASSLGPGSTDTQYF
NA,NA,TRBV7-9,TRBJ2-1,TGTGCCAGCAGCTTACCCCGGGACTACAATGAGCAGTTCTTC,CASSLPRDYNEQFF
NA,NA,TRBV5-8,TRBJ1-5,TGTGCCAGCAGCTGGATGGGTCAGCCCCAGCATTTT,CASSWMGQPQHF
NA,NA,TRBV18,TRBJ1-1,TGTGCCAGCTCAGCCACGAGGGGGGTAGGGAACACTGAAGCTTTCTTT,CASSATRGVGNTEAFF
NA,NA,TRBV29-1,TRBJ2-5,TGCAGCGCCGAATACAGGGAAGAGACCCAGTACTTC,CSAEYREETQYF
NA,NA,TRBV28,TRBJ1-6,TGTGCCAGCAGTTTGGAGGGAATTTCACCCCTCCACTTT,CASSLEGISPLHF
NA,TRBD1,TRBV28,TRBJ2-7,TGTGCCACTGGGGGACAGGGTTACGAGCAGTACTTC,CATGGQGYEQYF
once,NA,TRBV28,TRBJ2-3,TGTGCCAGCAGTTTATCCGTGGTCACGGGCACAGATACGCAGTATTTT,CASSLSVVTGTDTQYF
NA,NA,TRBV28,TRBJ2-3,TGTGCCAGCAGATCGGGACGGTCTCGCACAGATACGCAGTATTTT,CASRSGRSRTDTQYF
NA,NA,TRBV7-9,TRBJ1-1,TGTGCCAGCAGCTTAGCGCTTACTGAAGCTTTCTTT,CASSLALTEAFF
few,NA,TRBV27,TRBJ2-7,TGTGCCAGCCGCCCAGGTACTGGGTACGAGCAGTACTTC,CASRPGTGYEQYF
NA,NA,TRBV6-5,TRBJ2-1,TGTGCCAGCAGTAAACGGGAGAGGTATGAGCAGTTCTTC,CASSKRERYEQFF
NA,NA,TRBV6-5,TRBJ2-2,TGTGCCAGCAGGTTGATAGCGGCTACCACCGGGGAGCTGTTTTTT,CASRLIAATTGELFF
NA,TRBD1,TRBV2,TRBJ2-7,TGTGCCAGCTCGCTGGACAGGGGCTTGTCCTACGAGCAGTACTTC,CASSLDRGLSYEQYF
NA,NA,TRBV27,TRBJ2-3,TGTGCCAGCAGTTTATTTTCCAGGGGAGGAGATACGCAGTATTTT,CASSLFSRGGDTQYF
once,TRBD2,TRBV5-1,TRBJ2-7,TGCGCCAGCAGCTTGGAACGGCCGGGACTAGCCTACGAGCAGTACTTC,CASSLERPGLAYEQYF
NA,NA,TRBV11-2,TRBJ1-1,TGTGCCAGCAGCCAATACAGGAACACTGAAGCTTTCTTT,CASSQYRNTEAFF
NA,NA,TRBV7-6,TRBJ2-1,TGTGCCAGCAGCCTGGGGATTTACAATGAGCAGTTCTTC,CASSLGIYNEQFF
NA,TRBD2,TRBV19,TRBJ2-1,TGTGCCAGTAGTGAACTAGCGGGCGACAATGAGCAGTTCTTC,CASSELAGDNEQFF
NA,TRBD2,TRBV27,TRBJ2-7,TGTGCCAGCAGCCCGGGGACTACCCCCTACGAGCAGTACTTC,CASSPGTTPYEQYF
once,NA,TRBV4-1,TRBJ2-7,TGCGCCAGCAGCCAAGCAGGGCCGGACACGAGCTCCTACGAGCAGTACTTC,CASSQAGPDTSSYEQYF